These 32 T cell receptor beta chains came from one sample sequenced in a study of blood T cell repertoires in COVID-19. The method was immunoSEQ multiplex PCR; TCRdb's version includes in-frame clones alone and lacks a portion of them. The sample has under 200,000 clones, around nine tenths seen once. Sequencing input: peripheral blood. These receptors all come from a man between 18 and 29 years old with active or convalescent COVID-19.

The gene calls are TRBV12-1 and TRBJ2-2; the table's D call TRBD2 went unverified against the DNA. TRBV12-1 is a documented pseudogene. The CDR3 is 17 amino acids. Here the CDR3 DNA reads TGTGCCAGCAGCTGGGTGACTAGCGGGGGGGCGAGCGGGGAGCTGTTTTTT. Translated, it gives CASSWVTSGGASGELFF.

V and J are TRBV4-2 and TRBJ2-7; no clear D gene. Trimming shortened V by 1 base and J by 4 bases, and 17 bases separated the two germline ends. This CDR3 is 16 amino acids long. Per the germline V gene, CDR1 is LGHNA and CDR2 is YNFKEQ. CDR3 nucleotides: TGTGCCAGCAGCCAAGGCTCTTCTCCACTTATATACGAGCAGTACTTC. It translates to CASSQGSSPLIYEQYF.

This chain joins TRBV5-8 and TRBJ1-1, with unresolved D. CDR3 length equals 15 residues. Germline CDR1 SGHTS, CDR2 YDEGEE. V was shortened by 4 bases and J by 1 base, with 14 bases between the two germline ends. This CDR3 is CASSPGASGNTEAFF. In nucleotides, the CDR3 is TGTGCCAGCAGCCCCGGTGCGTCCGGGAACACTGAAGCTTTCTTT. Using reference TRBV5-8 and TRBJ1-1 for the parts outside the CDR3, the full variable domain is EAGVTQSPTHLIKTRGQQATLRCSPISGHTSVYWYQQALGLGLQFLLWYDEGEERNRGNFPPRFSGRQFPNYSSELNVNALELEDSALYLCASSPGASGNTEAFFGQGTRLTVV.

Worth noting for this clone: An end of the junction does not agree with germline; a read error may underlie this. The rearrangement uses TRBV7-2 and TRBJ2-1, with D maybe TRBD1 (8 bases). The CDR3 sequence is 13 residues long. Per the germline V gene, CDR1 is SGHTA and CDR2 is FQGNSA. CDR3 sequence: CASSHPNYRGGIF. The CDR3 DNA is TGTGCCAGCAGCCATCCTAATTACAGGGGGGGTATCTTC.

This clone was observed a handful of times. V gene TRBV12-3 or TRBV12-4 combines with J gene TRBJ1-1; D is uncertain. CDR3 size: 12 residues. Trimming removed 3 bases from V and 8 bases from J, with 10 bases in between. Written as DNA, the CDR3 is TGTGCCAGCAGTTTCTACCCTAAAGAAGCTTTCTTT. Its translation: CASSFYPKEAFF.

V usage is TRBV30 and J usage is TRBJ2-1; 8 bases fit TRBD2. This CDR3 is built from 19 residues. Germline lookup yields CDR1 GTSNPN and CDR2 SVGIG (reference sequence). Germline trimming cut 1 base from V and 0 bases from J; bases unmatched to any gene: 14. Here the CDR3 reads CAWSGVAGIRPSSYNEQFF. CDR3 DNA sequence: TGTGCCTGGAGTGGGGTAGCGGGAATCCGCCCAAGCTCCTACAATGAGCAGTTCTTC.

This chain uses TRBV7-2 with TRBJ1-2; 7 nucleotides align to TRBD1. Germline V gene lookup returns CDR1 SGHTA and CDR2 FQGNSA. The CDR3 spans 15 residues. The V and J ends lost 4 bases and 0 bases, in that order; junction bases with no gene match: 5. The CDR3 reads CASSSRTGPNYGYTF. The CDR3 coding sequence is TGTGCCAGCAGCTCAAGGACAGGACCTAACTATGGCTACACCTTC.

The chain carries TRBV4-1 and TRBJ1-5; 10 positions match TRBD1. The CDR3 is 15 residues long. Germline-derived CDR1 and CDR2 are MGHRA and YSYEKL. The J segment lost 7 bases and the V segment lost 5 bases, leaving 8 bases of the junction unmatched. The CDR3: CASSGSTGGDQPQHF. For the CDR3, the DNA is TGCGCCAGCAGCGGGTCGACAGGGGGCGACCAGCCCCAGCATTTT.

The rearrangement links TRBV3-1 (or the pseudogene TRBV3-2) to TRBJ2-3; possible D gene TRBD2, 5 bases. The CDR3 is 13 residues long. V gave up 11 bases and J gave up 0 bases, with 12 bases separating them. The germline CDR1 and CDR2 sequences are LGHDT and YNNKEL (reference sequence). This CDR3 reads CAARGNSTDTQYF. The CDR3 nucleotides read TGTGCCGCCCGGGGAAATAGCACAGATACGCAGTATTTT.

This clone was counted a few times. The V gene is TRBV11-2, the J gene TRBJ1-6, with D perhaps matching TRBD1 (5 bases). Deletions cut 2 bases from V and 1 base from J, with 6 bases between. The CDR3 spans 15 residues. From germline, CDR1 is SGHAT and CDR2 FQNNGV. In DNA form, the CDR3 reads TGTGCCAGCAGCTTAAGGGGTTCCTATAATTCACCCCTCCACTTT. Its protein is CASSLRGSYNSPLHF.

The chain links TRBV5-4 to TRBJ2-7; 10 nucleotides line up with TRBD2. The CDR3 covers 15 residues. The germline CDR1 and CDR2 sequences are SGHNT and YYREEE (reference sequence). The V gene end was trimmed by 1 base and the J gene end by 6 bases; junction bases not matched to a gene: 7. The CDR3 region is CASSLMSSGSPEQYF. CDR3 sequence (DNA): TGTGCCAGCAGCTTGATGTCTAGCGGGAGTCCCGAGCAGTACTTC.

This clone was recorded once. The chain employs TRBV5-1 and TRBJ2-7; TRBD1 matches at 9 bases. CDR1 SGHRS and CDR2 YFSETQ come from the germline V gene. The CDR3 covers 18 residues. With 4 bases clipped from V and 0 bases from J, the junction kept 14 bases outside the gene matches. In DNA form, the CDR3 reads TGCGCCAGCAGCCCCTCCGGGACAGGGTCCTACAGCTCCTACGAGCAGTACGTC. Protein: CASSPSGTGSYSSYEQYV.

J is TRBJ2-5 and V is TRBV15, with a possible D match to TRBD2 (5 bases). CDR3 length equals 16 residues. Germline V gives CDR1 LNHNV, CDR2 YYDKDF (reference sequence). V gave up 3 bases and J gave up 5 bases, with 19 bases separating them. The CDR3 is CATSRVAWSGLETQYF. DNA for the CDR3: TGTGCCACCAGCAGGGTGGCCTGGAGCGGATTGGAGACCCAGTACTTC. Combining the CDR3 with reference TRBV15 and TRBJ2-5 gives the whole variable domain DAMVIQNPRYQVTQFGKPVTLSCSQTLNHNVMYWYQQKSSQAPKLLFHYYDKDFNNEADTPDNFQSRRPNTSFCFLDIRSPGLGDTAMYLCATSRVAWSGLETQYFGPGTRLLVL.

V gene TRBV29-1 combines with J gene TRBJ1-4, with D unclear. Germline V gene data show CDR1 as SQVTM and CDR2 as ANQGSEA. Trimming took off 5 bases at V and 1 base at J, with 8 bases between the two ends. The CDR3 is 13 amino acids. Written as DNA, the CDR3 is TGCAGCGTTCGAGGAAAAACTAATGAAAAACTGTTTTTT. This sequence encodes CSVRGKTNEKLFF.

The CDR3 region is CASSFENSGTTYEQYF. The CDR3 DNA reads TGTGCCAGCAGCTTCGAGAATAGCGGGACTACCTACGAGCAGTACTTC. This chain connects TRBV7-2 to TRBJ2-7; 8 bases map to TRBD2. From germline, CDR1 is SGHTA and CDR2 FQGNSA. The J segment lost 2 bases and the V segment lost 3 bases, leaving 9 bases of the junction unmatched. The CDR3 spans 16 residues.

The genes are TRBV25-1 and TRBJ2-3; TRBD2 matches at 7 bases. The germline CDR1 and CDR2 sequences are MGHDK and SYGVNS. J was trimmed by 2 bases and V by 4 bases; bases with no gene match: 6. This CDR3 contains 15 residues. The CDR3 region is CASSAQLAVTDTQYF. The CDR3 region has the DNA TGTGCCAGCAGTGCCCAGCTAGCGGTCACAGATACGCAGTATTTT.

The genes are TRBV28 and TRBJ2-7; TRBD1 is a possible D gene (5 bases). This CDR3 contains 14 residues. From germline, CDR1 is MDHEN and CDR2 SYDVKM. With 4 bases removed from V and 5 bases from J, the gap between germline ends came to 15 bases. The CDR3 here is CASSSPGSGDEQYV. Written as DNA, the CDR3 is TGTGCCAGCAGTTCCCCAGGGTCCGGAGACGAGCAGTACGTC.

V gene TRBV19 combines with J gene TRBJ2-7; TRBD2 matches 7 bases. The CDR3 length is 13 residues. CDR1 is LNHDA, CDR2 SQIVND, per germline (reference sequence). V lost 8 bases, J lost 4 bases, and 8 bases stayed unmatched. The CDR3 DNA sequence: TGTGCCAGTGCGTTTGGGAGGGGATACGAGCAGTACTTC. Translated, it gives CASAFGRGYEQYF.

The chain has TRBV19 and TRBJ2-1, with D perhaps matching TRBD2 (6 bases). The length of the CDR3 is 14 residues. Trimming left V 9 bases short and J 0 bases short, with 12 bases between. Germline assignment: CDR1 LNHDA and CDR2 SQIVND (reference sequence). The CDR3 here is CARTRGSSYNEQFF. Here the CDR3 DNA reads TGTGCCAGGACTAGGGGTAGCTCCTACAATGAGCAGTTCTTC.

This rearrangement joins TRBV12-1 to TRBJ2-3; the table assigns TRBD2, which was not confirmed against the DNA. TRBV12-1 is tagged as a pseudogene. This CDR3 is built from 17 residues. The CDR3 sequence is CASSSRGFSRAPDTQYF. The CDR3 DNA is TGTGCCAGCAGCTCCAGAGGGTTTAGCCGGGCCCCAGATACGCAGTATTTT.

This chain links TRBV5-1 with TRBJ2-1; 7 bases align to TRBD1. V was pared by 4 bases and J by 7 bases, with 2 bases of the junction left unmatched. Germline values: CDR1 SGHRS, CDR2 YFSETQ. CDR3 size: 12 residues. The CDR3 spells CASSLQGNEQFF. The CDR3 DNA is TGCGCCAGCAGCCTACAGGGGAATGAGCAGTTCTTC.

The chain combines TRBV3-1 (or the pseudogene TRBV3-2) with TRBJ1-2, with a weak D call TRBD1 (6 bases). V lost 4 bases, J lost 4 bases, and 10 bases lay in between. This CDR3 contains 13 residues. The V gene's germline CDR1 is LGHDT and CDR2 YNNKEL (reference sequence). CDR3: CASSPTGFYGYTF. In DNA, the CDR3 is TGTGCCAGCAGCCCGACAGGATTCTATGGCTACACCTTC.

This clone was observed a single time. The rearrangement joins TRBV5-1 to TRBJ2-5; D may be TRBD2 (6 bases). Germline V gene lookup returns CDR1 SGHRS and CDR2 YFSETQ. Trimming stripped 1 base from V and 2 bases from J, with 12 bases between. The CDR3 is 15 amino acids. CDR3 sequence: CASSLNPAGQETQYF. The CDR3 DNA is TGCGCCAGCAGCTTGAACCCTGCGGGGCAAGAGACCCAGTACTTC.

The chain is built from TRBV27 and TRBJ2-1; D might be TRBD1 (5 bases). This CDR3 region has 13 residues. Germline V gene data show CDR1 as MNHEY and CDR2 as SMNVEV (reference sequence). Trimming cost V 4 bases and J 12 bases, with 16 bases left between them. CDR3 bases: TGTGCCAGCAGTTCAATAGGCAGGGCCCGGCAGTTCTTC. It yields the protein CASSSIGRARQFF.

The chain combines TRBV14 with TRBJ2-7; D unresolved. This CDR3 spans 16 amino acids. Trimming removed 3 bases at V and 2 bases at J, with 17 bases between. The germline V gene has CDR1 SGHDN and CDR2 FVKESK. The CDR3 DNA sequence: TGTGCCAGCAGCCATCAAACAGCCTCCGCCACCTACGAGCAGTACTTC. Residues: CASSHQTASATYEQYF.

This chain connects TRBV14 to TRBJ2-2; the D gene is possibly TRBD2 (5 bases). The ends were cut back, 4 bases at V and 0 bases at J, with 15 bases in the middle. The CDR3 loop spans 17 amino acids. Germline-derived CDR1 and CDR2 are SGHDN and FVKESK. CDR3 in amino acids: CASSLPSGYANTGELFF. Written as DNA, the CDR3 is TGTGCCAGCAGCCTACCAAGCGGTTACGCGAACACCGGGGAGCTGTTTTTT.

CDR3 nucleotides: TGTGCCAGCAGCTTCTCTAGCGGGGGGCTCGACGAGCAGTACGTC. It codes for CASSFSSGGLDEQYV. The chain is built from TRBV7-2 and TRBJ2-7; 11 bases fit TRBD2. This CDR3 has 15 amino acids. Germline V gene data show CDR1 as SGHTA and CDR2 as FQGNSA. J gave up 5 bases and V 3 bases, and 6 bases lay outside the gene matches.

The chain recombines TRBV10-2 with TRBJ1-1, with D possibly TRBD1 on 6 matching bases. The V gene's germline CDR1 is WSHSY and CDR2 SAAADI. This CDR3 comprises 13 residues. Trimming took 8 bases from V and 4 from J, leaving 14 bases between them. For the CDR3, the DNA is TGCGCCAGCTTATTAGGGGGGGGCACTGAAGCTTTCTTT. It translates to CASLLGGGTEAFF.

This clone was detected only once. The chain carries TRBV5-4 and TRBJ2-7; unclear D gene. The germline CDR1 and CDR2 sequences are SGHNT and YYREEE (reference sequence). The CDR3 spans 11 residues. With 0 bases removed from V and 5 bases from J, the gap between germline ends came to 3 bases. DNA for the CDR3: TGTGCCAGCAGCTTGGCCAACGAGCAGTACTTC. As protein: CASSLANEQYF.

V gene TRBV6-5 combines with J gene TRBJ2-7; TRBD1 agrees at 11 bases. Germline loops: CDR1 MNHEY, CDR2 SVGAGI. The CDR3 contains 14 residues. Trimming took 5 bases from V and 6 from J; bases not matched to a gene: 6. As DNA, the CDR3 is TGTGCCAGCAGTCAGGACAGGGGGCCGGTCGAGCAGTACTTC. Its translation: CASSQDRGPVEQYF.

V gene TRBV30 combines with J gene TRBJ1-1; D ambiguous. The germline V gene has CDR1 GTSNPN and CDR2 SVGIG (reference sequence). V was clipped by 0 bases and J by 3 bases, with 8 bases between them. CDR3 size: 13 residues. DNA for the CDR3: TGTGCCTGGAGTGTATTCTTATACACTGAAGCTTTCTTT. Translated, it gives CAWSVFLYTEAFF.

DNA for the CDR3: TGTGCCAGCAGTGAAGGTCCAGGGCCGGTCACAGATACGCAGTATTTT. Translated: CASSEGPGPVTDTQYF. The V gene is TRBV6-1, the J gene TRBJ2-3; D possibly corresponds to TRBD1 (5 bases). V dropped 1 base and J dropped 2 bases, with 13 bases sitting between them. The germline V gene encodes CDR1 MNHNS and CDR2 SASEGT. The CDR3 loop spans 16 amino acids.